Shown below are 12 T cell receptor beta chains from a single sample sequenced in a study of siplizumab effects on memory and regulatory T cells. Profiled with immunoSEQ multiplex PCR; TCRdb holds only in-frame clones, not every one. The sample comprises about 85,000 clones, approximately 95% of which are singletons, and around 18% rests with the top ten. The specimen was CD8+ T cells sorted from blood. The receptors come from a human donor in good health.

The chain couples TRBV2 to TRBJ2-3; D call uncertain. The germline V and J ends were trimmed by 7 bases and 0 bases, with 14 bases remaining between them. CDR1 and CDR2 from the germline V gene are SNHLY and FYNNEI. There are 15 residues in the CDR3. CDR3 bases: TGTGCCAGCACCGTCGATCATACTAGCACAGATACGCAGTATTTT. Translation gives CASTVDHTSTDTQYF.

V usage is TRBV28 and J usage is TRBJ2-1; unclear D gene. V was trimmed by 4 bases and J by 0 bases, leaving 7 bases between them. The germline CDR1 and CDR2 sequences are MDHEN and SYDVKM. CDR3 length equals 14 residues. Here the CDR3 DNA reads TGTGCCAGCAGTTCCGGATACTCCTACAATGAGCAGTTCTTC. Its translation is CASSSGYSYNEQFF.

The count of this clone is one. The rearrangement links TRBV7-8 to TRBJ2-7; no reliable D call. This CDR3 comprises 15 residues. CDR1 and CDR2 (germline): SGHVS, FQNEAQ. Trimming took off 3 bases at V and 1 base at J, with 13 bases between the two ends. CDR3 bases: TGTGCCAGCAGCTTTTCACCGGGCGGATCCTACGAGCAGTACTTC. It codes for CASSFSPGGSYEQYF.

The chain employs TRBV28 and TRBJ2-7; D assignment may be TRBD1 or TRBD2 (7 bases each). The CDR3 loop spans 14 amino acids. Germline CDR1 MDHEN, CDR2 SYDVKM. Between the trimmed V and J ends, which lost 2 bases and 2 bases, there was a span of 10 bases. CDR3 region: CASSLGRGPYEQYF. CDR3 nucleotide sequence: TGTGCCAGCAGTTTAGGGAGGGGGCCCTACGAGCAGTACTTC.

The chain carries TRBV27 and TRBJ2-7, with 8 bases fitting TRBD1. This CDR3 region has 15 residues. V dropped 3 bases and J dropped 2; count of bases not matched to a gene: 6. The germline V gene encodes CDR1 MNHEY and CDR2 SMNVEV (reference sequence). The CDR3 is CASSFQGADPYEQYF. DNA for the CDR3: TGTGCCAGCAGTTTTCAGGGGGCTGACCCCTACGAGCAGTACTTC.

The gene calls are TRBV6-1 and TRBJ1-5; 7 bases line up with TRBD1. The CDR3 loop spans 17 amino acids. Germline CDR1 and CDR2: MNHNS and SASEGT. The V gene end was trimmed by 4 bases and the J gene end by 2 bases; junction bases not matched to a gene: 11. In nucleotides, the CDR3 is TGTGCCAGCAGTGTGGACAGGTCCCATTACGGCAATCAGCCCCAGCATTTT. Translated, it gives CASSVDRSHYGNQPQHF.

The chain is built from TRBV7-3 and TRBJ2-1; a weak D match, TRBD2 (5 bases). The CDR3 is made up of 16 amino acids. Trimming stripped 1 base from V and 4 bases from J, with 14 bases between. CDR1 and CDR2 (germline): SGHTA, FQGTGA. The CDR3 nucleotides are TGTGCCAGCAGCTTAAGTTTGAGGGAACGGTACAATGAGCAGTTCTTC. Translating gives CASSLSLRERYNEQFF.

This chain links TRBV5-1 with TRBJ2-5; no clear D gene. Trimming took 4 bases from V and 3 from J, leaving 10 bases between them. The germline V gene has CDR1 SGHRS and CDR2 YFSETQ. This CDR3 has 13 residues. CDR3 amino acids: CASSPAQKETQYF. Written as DNA, the CDR3 is TGCGCCAGCAGCCCGGCCCAGAAAGAGACCCAGTACTTC.

V usage is TRBV4-1 and J usage is TRBJ2-7; 8 bases fit TRBD2. J lost 1 base, V lost 0 bases, and 17 bases had no gene match. Germline V CDR1 and CDR2: MGHRA, YSYEKL. The CDR3 is 20 residues long. CDR3 sequence: CASSQEGLAGSRDLSYEQYF. CDR3 in DNA: TGCGCCAGCAGCCAAGAGGGGCTAGCGGGTTCCAGGGACCTATCCTACGAGCAGTACTTC.

The rearrangement uses TRBV4-1 and TRBJ2-7; D remains unclear. V was clipped by 2 bases and J by 5 bases, with 13 bases between them. CDR1 and CDR2 (germline): MGHRA, YSYEKL. The CDR3 contains 14 residues. The CDR3: CASSQNIGPDEQYF. In nucleotides, the CDR3 is TGCGCCAGCAGCCAAAACATCGGACCGGACGAGCAGTACTTC.

The rearrangement joins TRBV13 to TRBJ1-5; D possibly corresponds to TRBD1 (6 bases). With 5 bases removed from V and 7 bases from J, the gap between germline ends came to 9 bases. Germline V CDR1 and CDR2: PRHDT, FYEKMQ (reference sequence). This CDR3 contains 12 residues. The chain's CDR3 is CASSRGGQPQHF. DNA of the CDR3: TGTGCCAGCAGCCGCGGGGGCCAGCCCCAGCATTTT. Supplemented by reference TRBV13 and TRBJ1-5, the full variable domain reads AAGVIQSPRHLIKEKRETATLKCYPIPRHDTVYWYQQGPGQDPQFLISFYEKMQSDKGSIPDRFSAQQFSDYHSELNMSSLELGDSALYFCASSRGGQPQHFGDGTRLSIL.

The chain employs TRBV7-9 and TRBJ2-2; the D gene could be TRBD1 or TRBD2 (5 bases each). CDR3 length: 15 amino acids. Deletions cut 3 bases from V and 1 base from J, with 9 bases between. Germline V gives CDR1 SEHNR, CDR2 FQNEAQ (reference sequence). CDR3 protein: CASSFGAQNTGELFF. CDR3 DNA sequence: TGTGCCAGCAGCTTCGGGGCCCAGAACACCGGGGAGCTGTTTTTT.